Here is one TCR beta chain with its context. A multiplex PCR was run with 60 Vbeta primers and 13 Jbeta primers. Sequencing was performed with immunoSEQ multiplex PCR; in TCRdb, only in-frame clones are kept and a portion is missing. The sample shows roughly 100,000 clones, roughly three quarters of them seen only once. Germline loops: CDR1 LGHNA, CDR2 YNFKEQ. This CDR3 region has 16 residues. Trimming took off 0 bases at V and 8 bases at J, with 17 bases between the two ends. These data belong to a study of cytomegalovirus exposure and HLA in healthy donors. What was sequenced was PBMCs. This receptor was taken from a man aged 25-45 years in good health and CMV-seronegative. The chain carries TRBV4-2 and TRBJ2-4; the D gene is possibly TRBD1 (6 bases). The CDR3 region has the DNA TGTGCCAGCAGCCAAGATCAGGGGCAGGTTTGGGACATTCAGTACTTC. This sequence encodes CASSQDQGQVWDIQYF.